The following is a T cell receptor (beta chain) sequence with its context. One junction end disagrees with the germline gene, perhaps due to a read error. Assay: immunoSEQ multiplex PCR; the TCRdb copy retains only in-frame clones and omits some. This repertoire shows a few hundred thousand clones, more than 85% found once; its top ten account for roughly 1%. This sample is part of a study of blood T cell repertoires in COVID-19. The germline CDR1 and CDR2 sequences are SQVTM and ANQGSEA. There are 11 residues in the CDR3. This sequence joins TRBV29-1 and TRBJ1-2; unclear D gene. Sequencing input: PBMCs or T cells enriched from blood (not recorded which). The clonotype comes from a woman in her twenties or thirties who had recovered from COVID-19. Here the CDR3 reads CSVEENRETPF. The DNA of the CDR3 is TGCAGCGTTGAAGAAAACCGGGAAACCCCCTTC.